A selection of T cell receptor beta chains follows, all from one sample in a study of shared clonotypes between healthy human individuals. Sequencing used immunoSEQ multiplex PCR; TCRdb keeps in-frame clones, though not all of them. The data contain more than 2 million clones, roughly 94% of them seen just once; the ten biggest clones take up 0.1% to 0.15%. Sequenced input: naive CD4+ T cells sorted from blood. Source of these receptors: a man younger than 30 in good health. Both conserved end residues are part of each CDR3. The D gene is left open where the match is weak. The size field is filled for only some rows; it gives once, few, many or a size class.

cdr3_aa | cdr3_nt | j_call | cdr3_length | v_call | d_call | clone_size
CASSLGGSTPHEQYF | TGTGCCAGCAGTTTAGGAGGGTCGACGCCCCACGAGCAGTACTTC | TRBJ2-7 | 15 | TRBV28 | - | -
CASSLGRHPRTDTQYF | TGTGCCAGCAGCTTAGGTCGGCATCCCCGCACAGATACGCAGTATTTT | TRBJ2-3 | 16 | TRBV11-2 | - | once
CASSAAGLAGSHEQYF | TGCGCCAGCAGTGCGGCGGGACTAGCGGGATCTCACGAGCAGTACTTC | TRBJ2-7 | 16 | TRBV10-1 | TRBD2 | -
CASSEGPALKQYF | TGTGCCAGCAGTGAAGGGCCCGCGTTGAAGCAGTACTTC | TRBJ2-7 | 13 | TRBV6-1 | - | -
CASSGQWITGELFF | TGTGCCAGCAGTGGACAGTGGATAACCGGGGAGCTGTTTTTT | TRBJ2-2 | 14 | TRBV28 | - | -
CAISGLATEGSYNEQFF | TGTGCCATCAGTGGGCTGGCTACCGAGGGCTCCTACAATGAGCAGTTCTTC | TRBJ2-1 | 17 | TRBV10-3 | - | -
CASSLQRGGSHEQYF | TGTGCCAGCAGCTTACAGAGGGGGGGGTCCCACGAGCAGTACTTC | TRBJ2-7 | 15 | TRBV7-2 | - | -
CASSPPGQRNEKLFF | TGTGCCAGCTCACCACCGGGCCAGCGAAATGAAAAACTGTTTTTT | TRBJ1-4 | 15 | TRBV18 | - | -
CASSLVQSNEQFF | TGCGCCAGCAGCTTGGTCCAGAGCAATGAGCAGTTCTTC | TRBJ2-1 | 13 | TRBV5-1 | - | -
CAWTSSRAGEQYF | TGTGCCTGGACCTCGAGCAGGGCAGGCGAGCAGTACTTC | TRBJ2-7 | 13 | TRBV30 | - | -
CASSLAGGGVYNEQFF | TGTGCCAGCAGCTTAGCCGGCGGGGGTGTCTACAATGAGCAGTTCTTC | TRBJ2-1 | 16 | TRBV7-2 | TRBD2 | -
CASSPVGGRGRTTDTQYF | TGTGCCAGCAGCCCGGTCGGGGGACGCGGGAGAACTACAGATACGCAGTATTTT | TRBJ2-3 | 18 | TRBV7-9 | TRBD2 | once
CASSVEGSYGYTF | TGTGCCAGCAGCGTAGAGGGCAGCTATGGCTACACCTTC | TRBJ1-2 | 13 | TRBV9 | - | -
CASSKKQDRDRAGEKLFF | TGCGCCAGCAGCAAGAAACAAGACCGGGACCGCGCAGGAGAAAAACTGTTTTTT | TRBJ1-4 | 18 | TRBV4-1 | - | -
CASRTGVGNTEAFF | TGCGCCAGCCGTACTGGGGTTGGGAACACTGAAGCTTTCTTT | TRBJ1-1 | 14 | TRBV5-1 | - | -
CASSEQGDPHEQYF | TGTGCCAGCAGTGAACAGGGCGACCCCCACGAGCAGTACTTC | TRBJ2-7 | 14 | TRBV25-1 | - | -
CSVVVPGRGEKLFF | TGCAGCGTTGTTGTCCCAGGCCGCGGGGAAAAACTGTTTTTT | TRBJ1-4 | 14 | TRBV29-1 | - | -
CASSKGPRVSYEQYF | TGTGCCAGCAGTAAGGGACCGAGAGTGTCCTACGAGCAGTACTTC | TRBJ2-7 | 15 | TRBV25-1 | - | -
CASSLALVYTDTQYF | TGTGCCAGCAGTTTGGCACTAGTATACACAGATACGCAGTATTTT | TRBJ2-3 | 15 | TRBV28 | - | -
CASSKIGLAGEPEYEQYF | TGTGCCAGCAGCAAAATTGGACTAGCGGGAGAACCAGAGTACGAGCAGTACTTC | TRBJ2-7 | 18 | TRBV21-1 | - | once
CSVDGLNQPQHF | TGCAGCGTTGACGGCCTCAATCAGCCCCAGCATTTT | TRBJ1-5 | 12 | TRBV29-1 | - | -
CASSLVPGTDYEQYF | TGCGCCAGCAGCTTGGTCCCAGGGACCGACTACGAGCAGTACTTC | TRBJ2-7 | 15 | TRBV5-1 | - | -
CASSLGLAGYNEQFF | TGTGCCAGCAGCTTAGGCCTAGCGGGGTACAATGAGCAGTTCTTC | TRBJ2-1 | 15 | TRBV11-3 | TRBD2 | -
CASSPSPSYEQYF | TGTGCCAGTAGTCCGAGTCCCTCCTACGAGCAGTACTTC | TRBJ2-7 | 13 | TRBV19 | - | -
CASKGQGVNQPQHF | TGTGCCAGCAAGGGACAGGGGGTCAATCAGCCCCAGCATTTT | TRBJ1-5 | 14 | TRBV2 | TRBD1 | -
CASSEAGGGYGYTF | TGTGCCAGCAGTGAAGCAGGGGGCGGCTATGGCTACACCTTC | TRBJ1-2 | 14 | TRBV2 | TRBD1 | -
CAISGGQGDNQPQHF | TGTGCCATCAGTGGGGGACAGGGAGACAATCAGCCCCAGCATTTT | TRBJ1-5 | 15 | TRBV10-3 | TRBD1 | -
CASSKDPNTGELFF | TGTGCCAGCAGCAAGGACCCGAACACCGGGGAGCTGTTTTTT | TRBJ2-2 | 14 | TRBV6-6 | - | few
CASRTQGLVSPLHF | TGTGCCAGCAGAACGCAGGGACTTGTTTCACCCCTCCACTTT | TRBJ1-6 | 14 | TRBV27 | - | few
CASSWDLRLAGTGELFF | TGCGCCAGCAGCTGGGACCTAAGACTAGCGGGAACCGGGGAGCTGTTTTTT | TRBJ2-2 | 17 | TRBV5-1 | TRBD2 | -
CASRWTGSAEAFF | TGTGCCAGCAGATGGACAGGGTCGGCTGAAGCTTTCTTT | TRBJ1-1 | 13 | TRBV6-5 | TRBD1 | -
CASSPTRTQYF | TGTGCCAGCAGCCCTACTAGGACCCAGTACTTC | TRBJ2-5 | 11 | TRBV11-2 | - | -
CASSALTVVTQYF | TGTGCCAGCAGCGCTCTGACAGTCGTGACCCAGTACTTC | TRBJ2-5 | 13 | TRBV21-1 | - | -
CASGNVGGLPDTQYF | TGCGCCAGCGGTAACGTGGGGGGCTTGCCAGATACGCAGTATTTT | TRBJ2-3 | 15 | TRBV10-2 | - | once
CASSQGDRGTEKLFF | TGCGCCAGCAGCCAAGGGGACAGGGGGACTGAAAAACTGTTTTTT | TRBJ1-4 | 15 | TRBV4-3 | TRBD1 | -
CALQGAAGNTIYF | TGTGCCTTACAGGGGGCAGCTGGAAACACCATATATTTT | TRBJ1-3 | 13 | TRBV28 | TRBD1 | -
CASSLRSGSNEQFF | TGTGCCAGCAGTTTAAGGTCCGGCAGCAATGAGCAGTTCTTC | TRBJ2-1 | 14 | TRBV27 | - | -
CAWTGNYGYTF | TGTGCCTGGACCGGTAACTATGGCTACACCTTC | TRBJ1-2 | 11 | TRBV30 | - | once
CATRGGTANTEAFF | TGTGCCACCAGGGGTGGGACGGCGAACACTGAAGCTTTCTTT | TRBJ1-1 | 14 | TRBV15 | - | -
CASSLPGTKEFF | TGTGCCAGCAGTTTGCCGGGGACCAAGGAGTTCTTC | TRBJ2-1 | 12 | TRBV27 | - | -
CASSQESSNQPQHF | TGCGCCAGCAGCCAAGAAAGCAGCAATCAGCCCCAGCATTTT | TRBJ1-5 | 14 | TRBV4-1 | - | -
CASSEFEGGTEAFF | TGTGCCAGCAGTGAATTCGAGGGGGGCACTGAAGCTTTCTTT | TRBJ1-1 | 14 | TRBV25-1 | - | -
CASSLATGFGYTF | TGTGCCAGTAGTCTGGCGACAGGATTTGGCTACACCTTC | TRBJ1-2 | 13 | TRBV19 | - | -
CASSVERQGSFGTGELFF | TGTGCCAGCAGCGTAGAACGGCAGGGATCGTTCGGCACCGGGGAGCTGTTTTTT | TRBJ2-2 | 18 | TRBV9 | - | -
CASSPAGTGAYEQYF | TGTGCCAGCAGCCCCGCCGGGACAGGAGCCTACGAGCAGTACTTC | TRBJ2-7 | 15 | TRBV9 | TRBD1 | -
CASSEGTGNSNQPQHF | TGTGCCAGCAGTGAAGGGACAGGAAATAGCAATCAGCCCCAGCATTTT | TRBJ1-5 | 16 | TRBV6-1 | TRBD1 | -
CASSPGTVSFYEQYF | TGTGCCAGTAGTCCCGGGACAGTCTCCTTCTACGAGCAGTACTTC | TRBJ2-7 | 15 | TRBV19 | TRBD1 | -
CASSLDRGYEQYF | TGCGCCAGCAGTCTTGACAGGGGGTACGAGCAGTACTTC | TRBJ2-7 | 13 | TRBV4-1 | TRBD1 | -
CASSFSNNYGYTF | TGTGCCAGCAGCTTCTCGAACAACTATGGCTACACCTTC | TRBJ1-2 | 13 | TRBV5-5 | - | -
CASSRRGDWNEAFF | TGTGCCAGCAGCCGCAGGGGGGATTGGAATGAAGCTTTCTTT | TRBJ1-1 | 14 | TRBV14 | TRBD1 | -
CASSLGQGIGASPLHF | TGTGCCAGCAGCCTTGGACAGGGTATAGGCGCTTCACCCCTCCACTTT | TRBJ1-6 | 16 | TRBV14 | TRBD1 | -
CASSMQSPLEQFF | TGTGCCAGTAGTATGCAGTCCCCCCTTGAGCAGTTCTTC | TRBJ2-1 | 13 | TRBV19 | - | -
CASRTEGRLRYTF | TGTGCCAGTAGAACAGAGGGACGACTTCGCTACACCTTC | TRBJ1-2 | 13 | TRBV19 | - | -
CASSSGTGQPQHF | TGTGCCAGCAGCTCAGGGACGGGTCAGCCCCAGCATTTT | TRBJ1-5 | 13 | TRBV7-3 | - | -
CASRGRGTPNEQFF | TGTGCCAGCAGGGGGAGGGGGACACCCAATGAGCAGTTCTTC | TRBJ2-1 | 14 | TRBV6-1 | - | -